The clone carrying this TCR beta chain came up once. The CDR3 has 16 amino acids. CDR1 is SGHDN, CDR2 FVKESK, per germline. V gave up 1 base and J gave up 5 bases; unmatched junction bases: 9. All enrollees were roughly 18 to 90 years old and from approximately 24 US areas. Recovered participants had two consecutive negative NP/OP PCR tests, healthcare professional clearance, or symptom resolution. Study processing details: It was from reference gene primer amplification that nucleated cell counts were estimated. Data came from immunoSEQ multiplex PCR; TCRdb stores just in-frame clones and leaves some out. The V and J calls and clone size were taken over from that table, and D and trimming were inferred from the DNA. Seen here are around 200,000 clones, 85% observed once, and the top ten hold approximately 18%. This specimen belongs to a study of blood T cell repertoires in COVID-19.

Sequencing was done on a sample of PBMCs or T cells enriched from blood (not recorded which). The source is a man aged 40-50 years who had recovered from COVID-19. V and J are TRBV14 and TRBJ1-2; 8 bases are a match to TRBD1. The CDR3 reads CASSQVERTGPYGYTF. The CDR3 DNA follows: TGTGCCAGCAGCCAAGTAGAAAGGACAGGGCCTTATGGCTACACCTTC.